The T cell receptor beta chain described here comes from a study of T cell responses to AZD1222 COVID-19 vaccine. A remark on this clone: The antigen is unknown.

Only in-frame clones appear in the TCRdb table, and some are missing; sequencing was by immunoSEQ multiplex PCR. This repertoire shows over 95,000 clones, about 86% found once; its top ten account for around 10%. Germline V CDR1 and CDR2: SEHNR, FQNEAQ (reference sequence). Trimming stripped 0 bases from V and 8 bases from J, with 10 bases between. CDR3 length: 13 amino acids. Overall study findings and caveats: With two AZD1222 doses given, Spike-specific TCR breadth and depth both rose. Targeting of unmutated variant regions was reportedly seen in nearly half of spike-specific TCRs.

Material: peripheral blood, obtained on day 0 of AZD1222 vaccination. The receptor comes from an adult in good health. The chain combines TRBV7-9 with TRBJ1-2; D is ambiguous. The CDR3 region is CASSLAATEGYTF. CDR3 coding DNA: TGTGCCAGCAGCTTAGCGGCTACGGAAGGCTACACCTTC.